A selection of T cell receptor beta chains follows, all from one sample in a study of control samples from healthy donors and cancer patients. Clones were sequenced by immunoSEQ multiplex PCR, and TCRdb holds only the in-frame ones, with some missing. The table includes about 160,000 clones, just over 90% detected once. Sequenced material: blood. These receptors all come from a woman in her sixties or seventies in good health. CDR3s include the opening cysteine and the closing phenylalanine or tryptophan. D genes are given only for firm matches. Only some rows state a clone size, as once, few, many or a class for expanded clones.

>NA|TRBV19|TRBJ1-5|NA
CATGQYSNQPQHF
TGTGCCACCGGACAGTATAGCAATCAGCCCCAGCATTTT
>NA|TRBV7-8|TRBJ2-1|NA
CASSPVEGTRNYNEQFF
TGTGCCAGCAGCCCAGTCGAAGGGACACGGAATTACAATGAGCAGTTCTTC
>NA|TRBV2|TRBJ2-3|NA
CASSVLGQRSTDTQYF
TGTGCCAGCAGTGTGTTAGGACAGCGTAGCACAGATACGCAGTATTTT
>NA|TRBV7-9|TRBJ1-1|NA
CASSLLGLTEAFF
TGTGCCAGCAGCTTATTAGGCCTGACTGAAGCTTTCTTT
>NA|TRBV7-9|TRBJ1-3|TRBD1
CASSSLWTGSGNTIYF
TGTGCCAGCAGCTCCCTATGGACAGGGTCTGGAAACACCATATATTTT
>NA|TRBV15|TRBJ2-2|NA
CATSRGLGTGELFF
TGTGCCACCAGCAGAGGCCTCGGGACCGGGGAGCTGTTTTTT
>NA|TRBV7-8|TRBJ2-7|NA
CASSLLQDSYEQYF
TGTGCCAGCAGCTTATTACAGGACTCCTACGAGCAGTACTTC
>NA|TRBV18|TRBJ2-7|NA
CASSPSQVLYEQYF
TGTGCCAGCTCACCAAGTCAGGTTTTGTACGAGCAGTACTTC
>NA|TRBV6-5|TRBJ2-1|NA
CASSYSKVTWDEQFF
TGTGCCAGCAGTTACTCGAAAGTGACTTGGGATGAGCAGTTCTTC
>NA|TRBV4-2|TRBJ2-5|TRBD2
CASSQEGRGGRETQYF
TGTGCCAGCAGCCAAGAAGGCCGGGGGGGCCGGGAGACCCAGTACTTC
>NA|TRBV6-6|TRBJ1-1|NA
CASSRAGQTPRAFF
TGTGCCAGCAGTAGGGCCGGCCAGACGCCCCGAGCTTTCTTT
>NA|TRBV5-1|TRBJ1-6|NA
CASGTDGNSPLHF
TGCGCCAGCGGGACGGACGGTAATTCACCCCTCCACTTT
>NA|TRBV27|TRBJ1-2|NA
CASSRGLGTYGYTF
TGTGCCAGCAGTCGCGGACTGGGAACCTATGGCTACACCTTC
>NA|TRBV30|TRBJ1-6|NA
CAWSVGGFYNSPLHF
TGTGCCTGGAGTGTGGGAGGGTTTTATAATTCACCCCTCCACTTT
>NA|TRBV9|TRBJ2-3|TRBD2
CASSAHTRTSGGSTDTQYF
TGTGCCAGCAGCGCACATACCCGGACTAGCGGGGGGAGCACAGATACGCAGTATTTT
>NA|TRBV7-8|TRBJ2-3|NA
CASSPSQGGVSTQYF
TGTGCCAGCAGCCCTAGTCAGGGGGGCGTCAGTACGCAGTATTTT
>NA|TRBV6-5|TRBJ1-2|NA
CASRRGEENYGYTF
TGTGCCAGCAGGAGGGGGGAGGAGAACTATGGCTACACCTTC
>NA|TRBV18|TRBJ1-1|NA
CASSPLPSMNTEAFF
TGTGCCAGCTCACCATTGCCAAGCATGAACACTGAAGCTTTCTTT
>NA|TRBV18|TRBJ2-5|TRBD2
CASSYRVAGQETQYF
TGTGCCAGCTCCTACCGGGTAGCGGGGCAAGAGACCCAGTACTTC
>few|TRBV7-2|TRBJ1-5|NA
CASSSTGGNQPQHF
TGTGCCAGCAGCTCGACGGGGGGCAATCAGCCCCAGCATTTT
>NA|TRBV27|TRBJ1-6|NA
CASSISGRYNSPLHF
TGTGCCAGCAGTATATCGGGACGGTATAATTCACCCCTCCACTTT
>NA|TRBV5-4|TRBJ1-1|TRBD1
CASSVDRGNTEAFF
TGTGCCAGCAGCGTTGACAGGGGGAACACTGAAGCTTTCTTT